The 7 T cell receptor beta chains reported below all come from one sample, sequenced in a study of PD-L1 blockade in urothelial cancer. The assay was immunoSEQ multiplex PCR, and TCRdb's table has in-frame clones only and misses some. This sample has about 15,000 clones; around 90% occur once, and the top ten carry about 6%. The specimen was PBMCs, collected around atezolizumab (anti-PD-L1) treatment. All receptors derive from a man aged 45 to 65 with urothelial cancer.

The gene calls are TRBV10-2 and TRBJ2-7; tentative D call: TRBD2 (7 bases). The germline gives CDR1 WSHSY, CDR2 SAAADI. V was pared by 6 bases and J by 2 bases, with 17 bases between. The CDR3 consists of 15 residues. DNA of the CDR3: TGCGCCAGCAGAAAAGGGGGGACTACTCCCTACGAGCAGTACTTC. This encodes CASRKGGTTPYEQYF.

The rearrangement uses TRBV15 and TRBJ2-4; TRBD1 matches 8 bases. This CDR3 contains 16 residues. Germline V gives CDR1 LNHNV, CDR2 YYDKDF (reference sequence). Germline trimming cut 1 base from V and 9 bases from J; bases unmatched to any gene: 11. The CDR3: CATSRVTGVGKVIQYF. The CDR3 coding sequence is TGTGCCACCAGCAGAGTGACAGGGGTTGGAAAAGTCATTCAGTACTTC.

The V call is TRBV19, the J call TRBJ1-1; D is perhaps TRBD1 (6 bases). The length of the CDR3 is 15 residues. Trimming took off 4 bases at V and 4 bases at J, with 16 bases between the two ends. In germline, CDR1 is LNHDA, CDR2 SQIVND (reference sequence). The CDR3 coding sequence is TGTGCCAGTAGTACAAACTCAGGGGCCGCCACTGAAGCTTTCTTT. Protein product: CASSTNSGAATEAFF.

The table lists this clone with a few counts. CDR3 sequence: CASKGDRAKDNSPLHF. As DNA, the CDR3 is TGTGCCAGCAAGGGGGACAGGGCAAAGGATAATTCACCCCTCCACTTT. The chain combines TRBV7-9 with TRBJ1-6; 9 bases agree with TRBD1. V trimming: 7 bases; J trimming: 5 bases; junction bases outside the gene matches: 9. The CDR3 contains 16 residues. Germline lookup yields CDR1 SEHNR and CDR2 FQNEAQ (reference sequence). Complete variable domain (other parts from reference TRBV7-9 and TRBJ1-6): DTGVSQNPRHKITKRGQNVTFRCDPISEHNRLYWYRQTLGQGPEFLTYFQNEAQLEKSRLLSDRFSAERPKGSFSTLEIQRTEQGDSAMYLCASKGDRAKDNSPLHFGNGTRLTVT.

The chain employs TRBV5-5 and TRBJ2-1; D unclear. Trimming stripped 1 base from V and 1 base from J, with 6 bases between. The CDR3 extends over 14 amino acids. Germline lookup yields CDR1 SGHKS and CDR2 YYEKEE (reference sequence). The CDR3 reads CASSLLESYNEQFF. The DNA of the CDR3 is TGTGCCAGCAGCTTGTTAGAGTCCTACAATGAGCAGTTCTTC.

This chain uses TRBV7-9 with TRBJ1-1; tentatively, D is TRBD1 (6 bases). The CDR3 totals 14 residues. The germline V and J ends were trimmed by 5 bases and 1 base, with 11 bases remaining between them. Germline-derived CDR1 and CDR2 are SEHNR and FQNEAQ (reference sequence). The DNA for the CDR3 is TGTGCCAGCAGCATAGGACAGACGAACACTGAAGCTTTCTTT. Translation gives CASSIGQTNTEAFF.

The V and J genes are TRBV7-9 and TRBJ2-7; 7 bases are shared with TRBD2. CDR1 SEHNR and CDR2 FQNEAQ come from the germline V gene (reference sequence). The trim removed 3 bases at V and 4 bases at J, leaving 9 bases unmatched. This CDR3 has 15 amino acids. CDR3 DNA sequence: TGTGCCAGCAGCTTCCCTCGCGGGAGCCTTTACGAGCAGTACTTC. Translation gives CASSFPRGSLYEQYF.